This TCR beta chain derives from a study of neurological immune-mediated disorders. TCRdb reprocessed the 5' RACE reads via MiXCR and lists one record per CDR3 protein. The table includes about 38,000 distinct CDR3 sequences, nearly 5% detected once. This clonotype was seen more than once but under ten times. Serving as healthy controls were blood bank volunteers based in Maryland, USA. Germline CDR1 SGHRS, CDR2 YFSETQ. The CDR3 covers 17 residues. Between the trimmed V and J ends, which lost 4 bases and 0 bases, there was a span of 16 bases. Sequencing input: CD4+ T cells from blood. This TCR was recovered from a man in his late teens or twenties in good health. This chain uses TRBV5-1 with TRBJ1-4, with unresolved D. The CDR3 coding sequence is TGCGCCAGCAGCGATCAGAGCCTTTCTGCAACTAATGAAAAACTGTTTTTT. Translating gives CASSDQSLSATNEKLFF.